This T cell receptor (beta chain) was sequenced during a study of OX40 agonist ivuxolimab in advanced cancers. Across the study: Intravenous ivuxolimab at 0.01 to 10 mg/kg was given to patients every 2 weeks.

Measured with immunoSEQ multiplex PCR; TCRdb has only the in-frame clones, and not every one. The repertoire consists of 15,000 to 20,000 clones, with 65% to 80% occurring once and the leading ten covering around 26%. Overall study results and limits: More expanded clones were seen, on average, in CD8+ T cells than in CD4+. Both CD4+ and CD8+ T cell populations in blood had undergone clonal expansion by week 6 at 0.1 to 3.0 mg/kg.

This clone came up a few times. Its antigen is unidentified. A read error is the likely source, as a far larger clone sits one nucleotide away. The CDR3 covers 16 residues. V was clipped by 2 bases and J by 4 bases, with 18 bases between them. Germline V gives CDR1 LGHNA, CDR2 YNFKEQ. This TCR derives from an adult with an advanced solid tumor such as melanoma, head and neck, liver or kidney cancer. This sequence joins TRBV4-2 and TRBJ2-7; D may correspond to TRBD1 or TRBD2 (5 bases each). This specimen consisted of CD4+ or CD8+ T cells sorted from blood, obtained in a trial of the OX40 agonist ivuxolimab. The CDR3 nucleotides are TGTGCCAGCAGCCAACAACTTACGATTGGGGGATACGAGCAGTACTTC. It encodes CASSQQLTIGGYEQYF.